The clone carrying this T cell receptor (beta chain) has a handful of counts. Its antigen is as yet unknown. Germline V gene data show CDR1 as SGHDT and CDR2 as YYEEEE. The CDR3 runs 11 residues. Between the trimmed V and J ends, which lost 2 bases and 9 bases, there was a span of 7 bases. This record comes from a study of T cells in Graves' hyperthyroidism and ophthalmopathy. At the level of the study: At the time of initial diagnosis and before any treatment, peripheral blood was collected. Study-level results: The model foresaw ophthalmopathy a median approximately 6.3 months prior to onset.

RNA transcripts served as the template for amplifying TCR beta CDR3 regions. The HTBI primer set was used in a first-round RT-PCR of the TCR CDR3. Each CDR3 protein is one row after TCRdb ran MiXCR on the multiplex PCR reads. The sample comprises approximately 270,000 distinct CDR3 sequences, more than 12% of which are singletons, and less than 15% rests with the top ten. The rearrangement links TRBV5-6 to TRBJ2-3; D not resolved. Sequences were obtained from blood. This clonotype was sampled from a woman between 40 and 50 years old with Graves' hyperthyroidism that later progressed to Graves' ophthalmopathy. The CDR3: CASSFSGTQYF. In DNA, the CDR3 is TGTGCCAGCAGCTTCAGTGGCACGCAGTATTTT.